The 13 T cell receptor beta chains listed next were all sequenced from one sample in a study of shared clonotypes between healthy human individuals. Sequencing used immunoSEQ multiplex PCR; TCRdb keeps in-frame clones, though not all of them. The sample gives roughly 1,000,000 clones, around 78% of which show up once; approximately 0.52% is in the top ten. The sample was memory CD4+ T cells from PBMCs. Subset here: CD45RA-negative fraction. These receptors were taken from a man aged 18 to 30 in good health. Some clones in this sample may be carry-over from other donors' samples.

In its sample, this clone was seen a few times. The J gene is TRBJ2-1, the V gene TRBV18; D may correspond to TRBD1 or TRBD2 (5 bases each). CDR3 length: 14 residues. Germline CDR1 KGHSH, CDR2 LQKENI. The germline V and J ends were trimmed by 2 bases and 5 bases, with 10 bases remaining between them. Here the CDR3 DNA reads TGTGCCAGCTCACCATCCGGGACCAACAATGAGCAGTTCTTC. Its translation: CASSPSGTNNEQFF.

This clone was recorded once. CDR3 nucleotide sequence: TGCGCCAGCAGCTTGTCAGCGGGAGGCCAGAGGGAGACCCAGTACTTC. Translation: CASSLSAGGQRETQYF. The rearrangement links TRBV5-1 to TRBJ2-5; TRBD2 aligns across 9 bases. Germline V gives CDR1 SGHRS, CDR2 YFSETQ. V lost 1 base and J lost 5; bases outside the gene matches: 9. This CDR3 has 16 residues.

The CDR3 sequence: CASSSTSGRAGDTQYF. DNA for the CDR3: TGTGCCAGCAGCTCGACTAGCGGGAGGGCAGGAGATACGCAGTATTTT. The V gene is TRBV5-4, the J gene TRBJ2-3; 14 positions agree with TRBD2. The V gene's germline CDR1 is SGHNT and CDR2 YYREEE (reference sequence). The CDR3 is 16 amino acids. Unmatched junction bases numbered 5, after V lost 3 bases and J lost 5 bases.

The J gene is TRBJ2-5, the V gene TRBV18; TRBD2 might be the D (5 bases). This CDR3 has 14 residues. Germline CDR1 reads KGHSH; CDR2 reads LQKENI. Trimming shortened V by 0 bases and J by 5 bases, and 10 bases separated the two germline ends. The CDR3 sequence is CASSPPAGRETQYF. As DNA, the CDR3 is TGTGCCAGCTCACCACCGGCGGGTAGGGAGACCCAGTACTTC.

There are a few counts of this clone. The chain employs TRBV7-9 and TRBJ1-1; D perhaps matches TRBD1 (5 bases). This CDR3 spans 14 amino acids. Germline CDR1 SEHNR, CDR2 FQNEAQ (reference sequence). Trimming pared 1 base from V and 4 bases from J, leaving 10 bases between. The CDR3 DNA reads TGTGCCAGCAGCTTAGAGGGGAGGGGCACTGAAGCTTTCTTT. This sequence encodes CASSLEGRGTEAFF.

This clone was detected once. The gene calls are TRBV11-1 and TRBJ2-1; 10 bases fit TRBD1. The germline V gene encodes CDR1 SGHAT and CDR2 FQDESV (reference sequence). The V segment lost 5 bases and the J segment 4 bases; nucleotides outside the gene matches: 5. The CDR3 totals 15 residues. CDR3 amino acids: CASSSGQGGYNEQFF. The CDR3 nucleotides are TGTGCCAGCAGCAGTGGACAGGGGGGATACAATGAGCAGTTCTTC. Full variable domain (outside the CDR3, taken from reference TRBV11-1 and TRBJ2-1): EAEVAQSPRYKITEKSQAVAFWCDPISGHATLYWYRQILGQGPELLVQFQDESVVDDSQLPKDRFSAERLKGVDSTLKIQPAELGDSAMYLCASSSGQGGYNEQFFGPGTRLTVL.

Concerning this clone itself: Other DNA sequences of this sample code for an identical CDR3. This sequence joins TRBV28 and TRBJ1-4; D is perhaps TRBD1 (5 bases). Germline lookup yields CDR1 MDHEN and CDR2 SYDVKM. This CDR3 spans 13 amino acids. The ends were cut back, 7 bases at V and 0 bases at J, with 6 bases in the middle. The CDR3 coding sequence is TGTGCCAGCACGGGGGCAACTAATGAAAAACTGTTTTTT. Translation gives CASTGATNEKLFF. Supplemented by reference TRBV28 and TRBJ1-4, the full variable domain reads DVKVTQSSRYLVKRTGEKVFLECVQDMDHENMFWYRQDPGLGLRLIYFSYDVKMKEKGDIPEGYSVSREKKERFSLILESASTNQTSMYLCASTGATNEKLFFGSGTQLSVL.

Turning to this clone: A clone one base away is much larger, so this may be a read error. Other DNA sequences within the sample encode an identical CDR3. V and J are TRBV29-1 and TRBJ2-4; 7 bases are shared with TRBD1. Germline CDR1 SQVTM, CDR2 ANQGSEA. The CDR3 sequence is 12 residues long. In nucleotides, the CDR3 is TGTAGCGTTGAAGGGGACAGAAACATTCAGTACTTC. Translating gives CSVEGDRNIQYF.

This chain joins TRBV6-1 and TRBJ2-1; D remains ambiguous. The CDR3 length is 12 residues. Germline CDR1 is MNHNS and CDR2 is SASEGT. V lost 10 bases and J 0 bases, leaving 7 bases between the germline ends. The CDR3 protein is CATSTSYNEQFF. CDR3 nucleotides: TGTGCCACCTCAACCTCCTACAATGAGCAGTTCTTC.

The V gene is TRBV11-2, the J gene TRBJ2-7; 9 nucleotides line up with TRBD2. Germline loops: CDR1 SGHAT, CDR2 FQNNGV. CDR3 length equals 16 residues. With V trimmed by 5 bases and J by 0 bases, 8 bases remained unmatched. CDR3 coding DNA: TGTGCCAGCAGCCCCAGGACTAGCGTACACTCCTACGAGCAGTACTTC. As protein: CASSPRTSVHSYEQYF.

As DNA, the CDR3 is TGTGCCAGCAGCTTGAATGCAGATGAGCAGTTCTTC. Its translation: CASSLNADEQFF. The V call is TRBV7-9, the J call TRBJ2-1, with unresolved D. The V end lost 3 bases, the J end lost 8 bases, and 8 bases lay between the germline ends. In germline, CDR1 is SEHNR, CDR2 FQNEAQ (reference sequence). There are 12 residues in the CDR3.

Regarding this clone: Additional DNA sequences in this sample encode the identical CDR3. The CDR3 DNA is TGTGCCAGCACCGGGACAGGGGGAGGCTACACCTTC. Encoded protein: CASTGTGGGYTF. The genes are TRBV28 and TRBJ1-2, with 11 bases identical to TRBD1. The germline gives CDR1 MDHEN, CDR2 SYDVKM. V shed 7 bases, J shed 8 bases, and the junction held 3 bases outside the gene matches. The CDR3 loop spans 12 amino acids.

This chain links TRBV4-3 with TRBJ1-4; TRBD1 is a possible D gene (6 bases). This CDR3 has 15 amino acids. Germline V CDR1 and CDR2: LGHNA, YSLEER. The V end was cut by 4 bases, the J end by 7 bases, with 16 bases between. The CDR3 protein is CASSRNRVTGEKLFF. CDR3 coding DNA: TGCGCCAGCAGCCGGAACAGGGTAACTGGTGAAAAACTGTTTTTT.